The present TCR beta chain was sequenced within a study of blood T cell repertoires in COVID-19. Across the whole study: COVID-19 samples from acute and convalescent phases originated in the United States, Italy and Spain.

TCRdb's copy holds only in-frame clones and misses some; the assay was immunoSEQ multiplex PCR. This table holds 90,000 to 100,000 clones, less than 90% found once. CDR3 size: 16 residues. V dropped 4 bases and J dropped 2 bases, with 17 bases sitting between them. The V gene's germline CDR1 is MDHEN and CDR2 SYDVKM. The V and J genes are TRBV28 and TRBJ2-5; TRBD2 might be the D (7 bases). The clonotype originates from a man aged 70 or older with active or convalescent COVID-19. Sequencing was carried out using peripheral blood. The CDR3 DNA sequence: TGTGCCAGCAGTTCCGGGGGGTTGGGGGCACAAGAGACCCAGTACTTC. As protein: CASSSGGLGAQETQYF.